This TCR beta chain comes out of a study of blood T cell repertoires in COVID-19. Study context: Sample material is recorded as cDNA or gDNA derived from T cells, B-cell-depleted T cells, or PBMCs.

Individuals aged about 18 to 90 years were recruited from approximately 24 US areas. Cohorts were assigned according to the clinical history that participants reported. The method was immunoSEQ multiplex PCR; TCRdb's version includes in-frame clones alone and lacks a portion of them. Among 200,000 to 250,000 clones, roughly 90% were seen once, and the ten largest hold about 6.3%. The CDR3 is made up of 15 amino acids. Trimming took 4 bases from V and 2 from J, leaving 15 bases between them. The receptor's source is a woman in her 30s with acute COVID-19. The rearrangement uses TRBV5-3 and TRBJ1-1; perhaps TRBD1 as D (5 bases). TRBV5-3 counts as an open reading frame of uncertain function. Sequenced input: PBMCs or T cells enriched from blood (not recorded which). The CDR3 here is CARSTPGRVNTEAFF. The CDR3 DNA is TGTGCCAGAAGCACTCCGGGCAGGGTTAACACTGAAGCTTTCTTT.